The TCR beta chain described here comes from a study of blood T cell repertoires in COVID-19. Study information: Nucleic acid was either cDNA or gDNA, and it came from T cells, B-cell-depleted T cells, or PBMCs.

Germline CDR1 reads WSHSY; CDR2 reads SAAADI. Trimming removed 5 bases at V and 3 bases at J, with 7 bases between. CDR3 length: 12 amino acids. This clone came up a few times. Per the original methods: Amplification of reference gene primers was used by the study to estimate nucleated cell counts. Measured with immunoSEQ multiplex PCR; TCRdb has only the in-frame clones, and not every one. D and trimming come from the DNA, and the V and J calls and clone size come from that table. The sample yields 350,000 to 450,000 clones, 90% to 95% seen once. The specimen sequenced was PBMCs or T cells enriched from blood (not recorded which). The chain couples TRBV10-2 to TRBJ1-2, with a tentative D call TRBD1 (5 bases). This TCR derives from a woman in her 40s who had been exposed to COVID-19. The CDR3, as DNA: TGCGCCAGCAGTATGACAGACTATGGCTACACCTTC. It is translated as CASSMTDYGYTF.